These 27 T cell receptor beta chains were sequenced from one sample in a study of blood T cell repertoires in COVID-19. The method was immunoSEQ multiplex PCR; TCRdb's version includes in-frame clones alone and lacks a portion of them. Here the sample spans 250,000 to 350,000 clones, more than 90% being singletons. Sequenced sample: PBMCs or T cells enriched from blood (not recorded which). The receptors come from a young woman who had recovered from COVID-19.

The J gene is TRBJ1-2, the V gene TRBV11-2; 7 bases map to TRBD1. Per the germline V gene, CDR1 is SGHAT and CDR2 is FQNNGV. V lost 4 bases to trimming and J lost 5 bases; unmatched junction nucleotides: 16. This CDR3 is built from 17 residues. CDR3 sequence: CASSSIRDSGGYYGYTF. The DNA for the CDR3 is TGTGCCAGCAGCTCCATCCGGGATTCAGGGGGTTATTATGGCTACACCTTC. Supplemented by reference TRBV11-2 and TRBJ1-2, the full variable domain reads EAGVAQSPRYKIIEKRQSVAFWCNPISGHATLYWYQQILGQGPKLLIQFQNNGVVDDSQLPKDRFSAERLKGVDSTLKIQPAKLEDSAVYLCASSSIRDSGGYYGYTFGSGTRLTVV.

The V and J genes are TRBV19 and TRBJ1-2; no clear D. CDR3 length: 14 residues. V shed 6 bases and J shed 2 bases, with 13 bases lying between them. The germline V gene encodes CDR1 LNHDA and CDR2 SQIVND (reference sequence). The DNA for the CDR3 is TGTGCCAGTAGCCAAACCTTTAGAAACTATGGCTACACCTTC. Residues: CASSQTFRNYGYTF.

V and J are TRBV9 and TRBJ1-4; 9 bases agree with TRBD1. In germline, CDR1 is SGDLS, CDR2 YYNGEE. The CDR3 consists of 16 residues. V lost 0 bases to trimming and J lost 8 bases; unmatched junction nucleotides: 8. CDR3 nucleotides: TGTGCCAGCAGCGTAGACCCCTCGGACAGGGGCGAAAAACTGTTTTTT. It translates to CASSVDPSDRGEKLFF.

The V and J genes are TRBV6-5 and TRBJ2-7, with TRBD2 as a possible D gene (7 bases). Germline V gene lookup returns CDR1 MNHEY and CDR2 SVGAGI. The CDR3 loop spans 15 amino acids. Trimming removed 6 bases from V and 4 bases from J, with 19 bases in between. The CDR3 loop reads CASRGGAGLPYEQYF. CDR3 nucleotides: TGTGCCAGCAGGGGGGGCGCGGGACTACCTTACGAGCAGTACTTC.

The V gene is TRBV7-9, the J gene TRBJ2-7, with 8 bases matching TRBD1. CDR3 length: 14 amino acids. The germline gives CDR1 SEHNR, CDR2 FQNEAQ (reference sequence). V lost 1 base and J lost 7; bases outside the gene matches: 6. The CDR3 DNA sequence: TGTGCCAGCAGCTTAGGACAGGGGTTAGGGGAGCAGTACTTC. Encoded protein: CASSLGQGLGEQYF.

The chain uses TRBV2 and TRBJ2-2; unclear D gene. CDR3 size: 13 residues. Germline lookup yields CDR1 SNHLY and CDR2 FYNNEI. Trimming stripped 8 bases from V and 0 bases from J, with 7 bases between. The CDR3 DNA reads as TGTGCCAGCTCCAACACGAACACCGGGGAGCTGTTTTTT. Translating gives CASSNTNTGELFF.

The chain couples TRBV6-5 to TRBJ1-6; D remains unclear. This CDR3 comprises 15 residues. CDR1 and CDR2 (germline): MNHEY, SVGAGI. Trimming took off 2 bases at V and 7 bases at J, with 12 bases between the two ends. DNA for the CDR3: TGTGCCAGCAGTTACACGGGAGTCGCGAATTCACCCCTCCACTTT. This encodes CASSYTGVANSPLHF.

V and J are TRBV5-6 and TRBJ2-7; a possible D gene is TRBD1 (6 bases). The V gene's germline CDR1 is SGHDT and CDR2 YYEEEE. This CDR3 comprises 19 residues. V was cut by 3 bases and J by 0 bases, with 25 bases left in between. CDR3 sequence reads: CASSSMARGTGLNSYEQYF. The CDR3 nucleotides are TGTGCCAGCAGCTCCATGGCCCGCGGAACAGGGCTAAACTCCTACGAGCAGTACTTC.

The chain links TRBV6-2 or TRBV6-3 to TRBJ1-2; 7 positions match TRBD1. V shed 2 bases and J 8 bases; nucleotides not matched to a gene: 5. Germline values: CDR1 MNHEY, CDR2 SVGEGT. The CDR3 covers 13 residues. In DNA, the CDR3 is TGTGCCAGCAGTTACAAGGGGGCGTGGGGCTACACCTTC. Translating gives CASSYKGAWGYTF.

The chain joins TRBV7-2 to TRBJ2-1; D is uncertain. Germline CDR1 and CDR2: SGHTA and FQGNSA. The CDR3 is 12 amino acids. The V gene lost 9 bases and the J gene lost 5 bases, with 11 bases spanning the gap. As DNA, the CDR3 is TGTGCCAGTTCTTGGAGAAACAATGAGCAGTTCTTC. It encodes CASSWRNNEQFF.

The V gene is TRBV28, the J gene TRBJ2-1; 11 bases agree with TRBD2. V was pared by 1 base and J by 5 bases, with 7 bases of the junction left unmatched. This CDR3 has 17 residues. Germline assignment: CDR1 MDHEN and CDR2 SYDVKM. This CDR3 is CASSLLLAGVIDNEQFF. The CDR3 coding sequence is TGTGCCAGCAGTTTATTACTAGCGGGAGTTATAGACAATGAGCAGTTCTTC.

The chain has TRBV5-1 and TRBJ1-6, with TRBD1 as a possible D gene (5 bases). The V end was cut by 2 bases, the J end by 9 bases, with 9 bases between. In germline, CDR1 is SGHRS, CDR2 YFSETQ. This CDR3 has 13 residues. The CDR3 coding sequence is TGCGCCAGCAGCTTAGCAGGGCGTTCACCCCTCCACTTT. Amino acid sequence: CASSLAGRSPLHF.

The CDR3 region has the DNA TGTGCCAGCTATCCTGTAGGGGTAGGGAATTCACCCCTCCACTTT. Translation: CASYPVGVGNSPLHF. V usage is TRBV27 and J usage is TRBJ1-6, with D possibly matching TRBD1 (5 bases). The CDR3 contains 15 residues. V lost 8 bases to trimming and J lost 7 bases, with 18 bases between them. The germline V gene has CDR1 MNHEY and CDR2 SMNVEV (reference sequence).

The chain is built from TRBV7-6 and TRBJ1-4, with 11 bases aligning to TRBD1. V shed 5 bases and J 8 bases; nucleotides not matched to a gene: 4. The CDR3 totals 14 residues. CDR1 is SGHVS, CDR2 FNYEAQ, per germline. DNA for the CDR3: TGTGCCAGCAGCGAGGACAGGGGGCTGGAAAAACTGTTTTTT. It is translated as CASSEDRGLEKLFF.

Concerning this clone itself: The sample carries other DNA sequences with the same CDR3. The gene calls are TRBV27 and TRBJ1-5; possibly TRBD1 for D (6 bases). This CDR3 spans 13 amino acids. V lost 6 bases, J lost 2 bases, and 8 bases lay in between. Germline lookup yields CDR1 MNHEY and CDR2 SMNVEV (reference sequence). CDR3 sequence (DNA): TGTGCCAGCAGGGGGGCGGGCAATCAGCCCCAGCATTTT. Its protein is CASRGAGNQPQHF.

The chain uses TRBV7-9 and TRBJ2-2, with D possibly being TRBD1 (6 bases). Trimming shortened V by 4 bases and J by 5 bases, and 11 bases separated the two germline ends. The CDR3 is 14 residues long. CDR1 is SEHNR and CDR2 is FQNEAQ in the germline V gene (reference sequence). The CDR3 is CASSSRGGTGELFF. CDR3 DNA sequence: TGTGCCAGCAGCTCCCGAGGGGGTACCGGGGAGCTGTTTTTT.

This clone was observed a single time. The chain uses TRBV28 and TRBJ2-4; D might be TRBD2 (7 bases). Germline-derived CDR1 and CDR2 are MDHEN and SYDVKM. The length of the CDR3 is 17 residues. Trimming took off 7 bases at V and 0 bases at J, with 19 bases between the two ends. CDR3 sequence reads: CASTTGGTILAKNIQYF. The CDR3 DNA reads TGTGCCAGCACCACCGGGGGGACAATTCTAGCCAAAAACATTCAGTACTTC.

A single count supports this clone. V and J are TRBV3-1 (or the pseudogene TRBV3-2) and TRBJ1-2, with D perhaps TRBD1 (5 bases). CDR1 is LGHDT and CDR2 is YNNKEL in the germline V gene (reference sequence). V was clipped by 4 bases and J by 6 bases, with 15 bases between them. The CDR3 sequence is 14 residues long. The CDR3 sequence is CASSREAGSNGYTF. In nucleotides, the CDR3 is TGTGCCAGCAGCCGAGAAGCAGGGTCTAATGGCTACACCTTC.

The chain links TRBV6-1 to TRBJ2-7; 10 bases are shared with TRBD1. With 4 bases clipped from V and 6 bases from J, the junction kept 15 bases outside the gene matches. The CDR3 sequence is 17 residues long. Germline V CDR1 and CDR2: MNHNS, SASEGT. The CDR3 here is CASSVASSGTGVPEQYF. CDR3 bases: TGTGCCAGCAGTGTTGCCAGTTCCGGGACAGGGGTGCCCGAGCAGTACTTC.

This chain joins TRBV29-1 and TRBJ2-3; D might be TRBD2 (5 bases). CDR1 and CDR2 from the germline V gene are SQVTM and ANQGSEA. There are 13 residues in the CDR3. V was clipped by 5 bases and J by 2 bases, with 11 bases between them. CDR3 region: CSVSRRFTDTQYF. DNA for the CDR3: TGCAGCGTTTCGCGGAGGTTCACAGATACGCAGTATTTT.

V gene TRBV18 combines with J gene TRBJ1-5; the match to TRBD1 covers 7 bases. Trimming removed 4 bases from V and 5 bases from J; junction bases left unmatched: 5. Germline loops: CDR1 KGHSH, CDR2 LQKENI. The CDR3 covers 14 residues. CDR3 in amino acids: CASSRQGLYQPQHF. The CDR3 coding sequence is TGTGCCAGCTCACGACAGGGTCTCTATCAGCCCCAGCATTTT.

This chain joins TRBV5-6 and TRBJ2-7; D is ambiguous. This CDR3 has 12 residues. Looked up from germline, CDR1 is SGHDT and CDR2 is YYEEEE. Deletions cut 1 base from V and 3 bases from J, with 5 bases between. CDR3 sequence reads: CASSLRDYEQYF. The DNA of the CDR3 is TGTGCCAGCAGCTTGCGAGACTACGAGCAGTACTTC.

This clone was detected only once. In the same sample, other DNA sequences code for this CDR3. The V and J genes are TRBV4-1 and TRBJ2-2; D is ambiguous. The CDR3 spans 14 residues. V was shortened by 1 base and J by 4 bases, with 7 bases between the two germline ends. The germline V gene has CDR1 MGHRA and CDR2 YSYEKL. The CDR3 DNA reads TGCGCCAGCAGCCAAGCTCTAACCACCGGGGAGCTGTTTTTT. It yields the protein CASSQALTTGELFF.

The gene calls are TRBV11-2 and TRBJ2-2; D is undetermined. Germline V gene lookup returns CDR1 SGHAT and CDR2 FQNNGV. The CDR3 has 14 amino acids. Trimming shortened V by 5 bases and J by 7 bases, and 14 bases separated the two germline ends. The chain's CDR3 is CASSRPSTYGELFF. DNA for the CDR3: TGTGCCAGCAGCCGCCCTAGTACTTACGGGGAGCTGTTTTTT.

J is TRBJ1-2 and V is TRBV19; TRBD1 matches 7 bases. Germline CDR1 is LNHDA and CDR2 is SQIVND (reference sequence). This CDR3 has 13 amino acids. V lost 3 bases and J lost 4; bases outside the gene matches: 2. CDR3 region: CASSIRDSYGYTF. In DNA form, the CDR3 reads TGTGCCAGTAGTATCCGGGACAGCTATGGCTACACCTTC.

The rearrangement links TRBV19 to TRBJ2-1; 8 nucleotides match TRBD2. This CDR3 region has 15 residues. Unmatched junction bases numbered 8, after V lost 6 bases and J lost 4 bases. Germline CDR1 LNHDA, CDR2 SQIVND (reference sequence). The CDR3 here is CASSPPGLAYNEQFF. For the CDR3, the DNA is TGTGCCAGTAGCCCCCCCGGACTAGCTTACAATGAGCAGTTCTTC.

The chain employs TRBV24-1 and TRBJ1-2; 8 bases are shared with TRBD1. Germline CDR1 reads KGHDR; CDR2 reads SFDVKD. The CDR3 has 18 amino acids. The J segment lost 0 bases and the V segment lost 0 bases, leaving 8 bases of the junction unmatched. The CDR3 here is CATSDLPRGQETNYGYTF. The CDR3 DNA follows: TGTGCCACCAGTGATTTGCCTCGGGGACAGGAGACTAACTATGGCTACACCTTC.